This entry lists 19 T cell receptor beta chains sequenced from one sample in a study of blood T cell repertoires in COVID-19. Clones were sequenced by immunoSEQ multiplex PCR, and TCRdb holds only the in-frame ones, with some missing. The sample lists approximately 220,000 clones, about 83% seen once, with roughly 7.6% in the top ten. Source material: peripheral blood. The receptors derive from a woman between 50 and 59 years old with acute or convalescent COVID-19.

The V and J genes are TRBV5-6 and TRBJ1-1; perhaps TRBD1 as D (5 bases). The ends were cut back, 2 bases at V and 4 bases at J, with 18 bases in the middle. This CDR3 is built from 16 residues. Germline V CDR1 and CDR2: SGHDT, YYEEEE. Here the CDR3 DNA reads TGTGCCAGCAGCTTATGGGGCAGGGAAAGGCTCACTGAAGCTTTCTTT. This gives the protein CASSLWGRERLTEAFF.

The chain couples TRBV20-1 to TRBJ2-1, with no clear D. The CDR3 spans 13 residues. Germline V lookup: CDR1 DFQATT, CDR2 SNEGSKA (reference sequence). V was clipped by 3 bases and J by 2 bases, with 8 bases between them. The CDR3 bases are TGCAGTGCTAGTCGGGTGGCCTACAATGAGCAGTTCTTC. Its protein product is CSASRVAYNEQFF.

The genes are TRBV3-1 (or the pseudogene TRBV3-2) and TRBJ1-2; TRBD1 is a possible D gene (5 bases). V lost 0 bases, J lost 7 bases, and 15 bases lay in between. This CDR3 spans 15 amino acids. Looked up from germline, CDR1 is LGHDT and CDR2 is YNNKEL (reference sequence). CDR3 nucleotides: TGTGCCAGCAGCCAAGACCCAGGGTGGGTAGGTGGCTACACCTTC. This codes for CASSQDPGWVGGYTF.

Regarding this clone: The same CDR3 arises from other DNA sequences in this sample as well. This sequence joins TRBV7-6 and TRBJ2-2; tentatively, D is TRBD2 (6 bases). The germline V gene encodes CDR1 SGHVS and CDR2 FNYEAQ. Trimming removed 3 bases from V and 5 bases from J, with 10 bases in between. There are 14 residues in the CDR3. CDR3 bases: TGTGCCAGCAGCTTGGGGGGTAGGACCGGGGAGCTGTTTTTT. It codes for CASSLGGRTGELFF.

This clone appeared once. The chain is built from TRBV12-2 and TRBJ1-5; the listed D gene, TRBD1, was not tested against the DNA. TRBV12-2 is reported as a pseudogene. This CDR3 region has 13 residues. CDR3 residues: CAPRVDSNQPQHF. In DNA, the CDR3 is TGTGCCCCCAGGGTGGATAGCAATCAGCCCCAGCATTTT.

Note on this clone: The junction departs from the called germline gene at one end, perhaps through a read error. The rearrangement joins TRBV6-5 to TRBJ1-5, with D perhaps matching TRBD1 (6 bases). CDR1 and CDR2 (germline): MNHEY, SVGAGI. This CDR3 has 14 amino acids. CDR3 sequence: CASSDSRGNQPQHF. CDR3 coding DNA: TGTGCCAGCAGTGACTCGAGGGGGAATCAGCCCCAGCATTTT.

The chain combines TRBV2 with TRBJ2-5, with 11 bases identical to TRBD2. With V trimmed by 9 bases and J by 6 bases, 6 bases remained unmatched. CDR3 length: 13 amino acids. In germline, CDR1 is SNHLY, CDR2 FYNNEI. The CDR3 nucleotides are TGTGCCAGTCATAGGACTAGCGGGCAGACCCAGTACTTC. This translates into CASHRTSGQTQYF.

This chain connects TRBV28 to TRBJ2-7, with TRBD1 as a possible D gene (6 bases). Germline loops: CDR1 MDHEN, CDR2 SYDVKM. CDR3 length equals 14 residues. V was shortened by 1 base and J by 3 bases, with 10 bases between the two germline ends. For the CDR3, the DNA is TGTGCCAGCAGTTTATCCACAGGGTTCTACGAGCAGTACTTC. Residues: CASSLSTGFYEQYF.

The chain couples TRBV27 to TRBJ2-6; 8 positions match TRBD1. V lost 2 bases, J lost 5 bases, and 8 bases stayed unmatched. Per germline, CDR1 MNHEY and CDR2 SMNVEV (reference sequence). The CDR3 runs 17 residues. The CDR3 DNA is TGTGCCAGCAGTTTAGGGACAGGTCTTTCTAGGGCCAACGTCCTGACTTTC. Its protein is CASSLGTGLSRANVLTF.

This chain joins TRBV3-1 (or the pseudogene TRBV3-2) and TRBJ1-4; 9 bases line up with TRBD1. The trim removed 4 bases at V and 8 bases at J, leaving 8 bases unmatched. Germline V lookup: CDR1 LGHDT, CDR2 YNNKEL (reference sequence). The CDR3 consists of 15 residues. The CDR3 region has the DNA TGTGCCAGCAGCCTTAAGGGCACAGGGGGCGAAAAACTGTTTTTT. It codes for CASSLKGTGGEKLFF.

The rearrangement joins TRBV24-1 to TRBJ2-2; D might be TRBD2 (6 bases). Germline CDR1 is KGHDR and CDR2 is SFDVKD. The CDR3 covers 16 residues. Deletions cut 4 bases from V and 5 bases from J, with 16 bases between. The DNA of the CDR3 is TGTGCCACCAGTGACACCGCCGGGAGACCGACCGGGGAGCTGTTTTTT. It translates to CATSDTAGRPTGELFF.

The chain combines TRBV11-1 with TRBJ2-3; 12 bases agree with TRBD2. V shed 1 base, J shed 4 bases, and the junction held 3 bases outside the gene matches. The CDR3 is 16 amino acids. Germline-derived CDR1 and CDR2 are SGHAT and FQDESV (reference sequence). In DNA, the CDR3 is TGTGCCAGCAGCTTAGGGACTAGCGGGATCTCAGATACGCAGTATTTT. Translated, it gives CASSLGTSGISDTQYF. The variable domain in full, completed from reference TRBV11-1 and TRBJ2-3, reads EAEVAQSPRYKITEKSQAVAFWCDPISGHATLYWYRQILGQGPELLVQFQDESVVDDSQLPKDRFSAERLKGVDSTLKIQPAELGDSAMYLCASSLGTSGISDTQYFGPGTRLTVL.

This sequence joins TRBV5-5 and TRBJ2-5, with TRBD2 matching over 15 bases. The CDR3 totals 15 residues. J lost 5 bases, V lost 4 bases, and 3 bases had no gene match. CDR1 and CDR2 (germline): SGHKS, YYEKEE (reference sequence). The CDR3 reads CASSPGTSGRETQYF. The CDR3 DNA reads as TGTGCCAGCAGCCCAGGGACTAGCGGGAGGGAGACCCAGTACTTC.

This clone was observed once. This chain connects TRBV14 to TRBJ1-4; D may be TRBD1 (5 bases). CDR3 length equals 15 residues. With 4 bases removed from V and 2 bases from J, the gap between germline ends came to 11 bases. Germline CDR1 and CDR2: SGHDN and FVKESK. The CDR3 protein is CASSPFRGTNEKLFF. In nucleotides, the CDR3 is TGTGCCAGCAGCCCTTTCCGGGGGACTAATGAAAAACTGTTTTTT. Together with reference TRBV14 and TRBJ1-4, the CDR3 gives the full variable domain: EAGVTQFPSHSVIEKGQTVTLRCDPISGHDNLYWYRRVMGKEIKFLLHFVKESKQDESGMPNNRFLAERTGGTYSTLKVQPAELEDSGVYFCASSPFRGTNEKLFFGSGTQLSVL.

This clone has just one count. This rearrangement joins TRBV2 to TRBJ2-5, with 15 positions matching TRBD2. Germline loops: CDR1 SNHLY, CDR2 FYNNEI. J gave up 4 bases and V 1 base, and 4 bases lay outside the gene matches. The CDR3 is 17 amino acids. The CDR3 DNA sequence: TGTGCCAGCAGTGAAGGGACTAGCGGGAGGGCCGGAGAGACCCAGTACTTC. Its translation is CASSEGTSGRAGETQYF.

The J gene is TRBJ1-6, the V gene TRBV28; the D is unclear. This CDR3 has 16 amino acids. V lost 10 bases, J lost 1 base, and 17 bases lay in between. Germline CDR1 and CDR2: MDHEN and SYDVKM. CDR3 DNA sequence: TGTGCCACCCTTGGTGGGGAGGTTTCCTATAATTCACCCCTCCACTTT. Translation: CATLGGEVSYNSPLHF.

This chain connects TRBV5-8 to TRBJ1-2; the match to TRBD1 covers 7 bases. CDR1 SGHTS and CDR2 YDEGEE come from the germline V gene. The CDR3 totals 18 residues. V trimming: 2 bases; J trimming: 1 base; junction bases outside the gene matches: 14. The CDR3 is CASSLSNRDSHINYGYTF. The CDR3 bases are TGTGCCAGCAGCTTAAGCAACCGGGACAGCCACATTAACTATGGCTACACCTTC.

The chain combines TRBV29-1 with TRBJ2-2, with 12 bases that match TRBD2. The CDR3 covers 15 residues. V was clipped by 7 bases and J by 0 bases; unmatched bases: 3. Germline loops: CDR1 SQVTM, CDR2 ANQGSEA. The CDR3 DNA follows: TGCAGCGCCAGACTAGCGGGGGCGAACACCGGGGAGCTGTTTTTT. This gives the protein CSARLAGANTGELFF.

The DNA of the CDR3 is TGTGCCAGCAGCCAGCCTAGAGGCACCATATATTTT. This sequence encodes CASSQPRGTIYF. This rearrangement joins TRBV3-1 (or the pseudogene TRBV3-2) to TRBJ1-3; no clear D gene. Trimming pared 3 bases from V and 9 bases from J, leaving 9 bases between. The CDR3 totals 12 residues. Germline assignment: CDR1 LGHDT and CDR2 YNNKEL (reference sequence).